This section outlines one T cell receptor beta chain sequence together with its context. Its antigen is unknown. Clones were read by immunoSEQ multiplex PCR, and TCRdb kept only the in-frame ones, dropping some. The table shows some 70,000 clones, with around 80% occurring only once. This entry belongs to a study of OX40 agonist ivuxolimab in advanced cancers. The overall study: Patients received ivuxolimab, an intravenous treatment, every 2 weeks at 0.01 to 10 mg/kg. The group had a mean age of roughly 56 years, ranged from roughly 20 to 79, and was 80% to 90% male. Three partial responders included one hepatocellular carcinoma patient and two cutaneous melanoma patients. The study, taken as a whole, reports: The study found that CD8+ T cells averaged more expanded clones than CD4+.

This receptor was identified in an adult with an advanced solid tumor such as melanoma, head and neck, liver or kidney cancer. Sequencing was performed on CD4+ or CD8+ T cells sorted from blood, taken in a trial of the OX40 agonist ivuxolimab.

The CDR3 sequence: CASSLRGDDTQYF. The CDR3, as DNA: TGCGCCAGCAGCCTAAGAGGCGATGATACGCAGTATTTT. V gene TRBV4-3 combines with J gene TRBJ2-3; D is unresolved. Deletions cut 4 bases from V and 6 bases from J, with 11 bases between. In germline, CDR1 is LGHNA, CDR2 YSLEER. CDR3 length equals 13 residues.